One sample yielded the 13 T cell receptor beta chains listed below, sequenced in a study of Ad26.COV2.S vaccination and SARS-CoV-2 variants. Profiling relied on immunoSEQ multiplex PCR, and the TCRdb table lists in-frame clones only, not all of them. The data contain a few hundred thousand clones, approximately 92% of them seen just once; the ten biggest clones take up roughly an eighth. Treatment of the sample: roughly 19 received Ad26.COV2.S at low or high dose, single or two shots; 5 received placebo; per-sample allocation not given. The investigators took samples on day 63 after the first vaccine or placebo injection. This specimen was peripheral blood, taken in a trial of Ad26.COV2.S vaccine versus placebo. Receptors were obtained from a person aged 18-65 years who received the Ad26.COV2.S COVID-19 vaccine or a placebo.

The genes are TRBV3-1 (or the pseudogene TRBV3-2) and TRBJ2-1, with D perhaps matching TRBD2 (6 bases). Germline values: CDR1 LGHDT, CDR2 YNNKEL (reference sequence). This CDR3 region has 13 residues. Between the trimmed V and J ends, which lost 0 bases and 8 bases, there was a span of 8 bases. CDR3 sequence (DNA): TGTGCCAGCAGCCAAGATCCGGGGGATGAGCAGTTCTTC. Its protein product is CASSQDPGDEQFF.

Comments on this clone: The sample carries other DNA sequences with the same CDR3. The CDR3 region has the DNA TGCGCCAGCAGCTTCTCAGGGGACACCGGGGAGCTGTTTTTT. This sequence encodes CASSFSGDTGELFF. This chain uses TRBV5-1 with TRBJ2-2; perhaps TRBD1 as D (6 bases). Germline lookup yields CDR1 SGHRS and CDR2 YFSETQ. V was shortened by 2 bases and J by 3 bases, with 8 bases between the two germline ends. This CDR3 has 14 residues.

V usage is TRBV11-2 and J usage is TRBJ2-2; 8 bases fit TRBD2. The CDR3 runs 14 residues. V lost 5 bases to trimming and J lost 7 bases; unmatched junction nucleotides: 6. From germline, CDR1 is SGHAT and CDR2 FQNNGV. The CDR3 sequence: CASSPGLGVGELFF. CDR3 bases: TGTGCCAGCAGCCCGGGACTAGGGGTCGGGGAGCTGTTTTTT.

The V gene is TRBV21-1, the J gene TRBJ2-2. TRBV21-1 is labeled a pseudogene. This CDR3 spans 19 amino acids. The CDR3 loop reads CASSIPRLVSRSNTGELFF. For the CDR3, the DNA is TGTGCCAGCAGCATTCCCCGTCTTGTCAGCCGTTCGAACACCGGGGAGCTGTTTTTT.

V and J are TRBV18 and TRBJ2-7; D ambiguous. CDR1 KGHSH and CDR2 LQKENI come from the germline V gene. With 10 bases removed from V and 4 bases from J, the gap between germline ends came to 26 bases. This CDR3 contains 16 residues. The chain's CDR3 is CANPYNPKLARYEQYF. CDR3 in DNA: TGTGCCAACCCCTACAATCCAAAACTCGCACGATACGAGCAGTACTTC.

This chain joins TRBV7-9 and TRBJ2-5; possibly TRBD2 for D (6 bases). The V and J ends lost 5 bases and 4 bases respectively, with 14 bases between them. CDR3 size: 14 residues. Germline loops: CDR1 SEHNR, CDR2 FQNEAQ (reference sequence). The CDR3 region is CASSRGTARETQYF. The CDR3 bases are TGTGCCAGCAGCCGGGGGACTGCTCGAGAGACCCAGTACTTC.

This clone was counted once. A junction end diverges from the germline sequence, so it may reflect a read error. The J gene is TRBJ2-3, the V gene TRBV5-1; 7 positions agree with TRBD1. CDR1 and CDR2 from the germline V gene are SGHRS and YFSETQ. The length of the CDR3 is 14 residues. DNA of the CDR3: TGCGCCAGCAGCTTGGGAGGGGGCACAGAAACGCAGTATTTT. Protein product: CASSLGGGTETQYF. The whole variable domain, filled in from reference TRBV5-1 and TRBJ2-3, reads KAGVTQTPRYLIKTRGQQVTLSCSPISGHRSVSWYQQTPGQGLQFLFEYFSETQRNKGNFPGRFSGRQFSNSRSEMNVSTLELGDSALYLCASSLGGGTETQYFGPGTRLTVL.

The CDR3 coding sequence is TGTGCCAGCAGTACCCCCACTAGCGGGAGGGTTGGGGAGCTGTTTTTT. It specifies CASSTPTSGRVGELFF. The V call is TRBV6-2 or TRBV6-3, the J call TRBJ2-2, with 13 bases lining up with TRBD2. The CDR3 runs 16 residues. Germline V gene sequence: CDR1 MNHEY, CDR2 SVGEGT. J was trimmed by 8 bases and V by 5 bases; bases with no gene match: 8.

This clone was picked up one time. This sequence joins TRBV7-9 and TRBJ1-1; the match to TRBD1 covers 7 bases. The V gene's germline CDR1 is SEHNR and CDR2 FQNEAQ (reference sequence). Trimming cost V 7 bases and J 3 bases; bases outside gene matches: 26. The CDR3 loop spans 20 amino acids. CDR3 in DNA: TGTGCCAGCACCGCACCGCAGGTTCAGGGGGGCGTATCCCAGGACACTGAAGCTTTCTTT. Protein sequence: CASTAPQVQGGVSQDTEAFF. Together with reference TRBV7-9 and TRBJ1-1, the CDR3 gives the full variable domain: DTGVSQNPRHKITKRGQNVTFRCDPISEHNRLYWYRQTLGQGPEFLTYFQNEAQLEKSRLLSDRFSAERPKGSFSTLEIQRTEQGDSAMYLCASTAPQVQGGVSQDTEAFFGQGTRLTVV.

The chain links TRBV27 to TRBJ2-7; the match to TRBD2 covers 7 bases. The germline V gene encodes CDR1 MNHEY and CDR2 SMNVEV (reference sequence). The CDR3 has 12 amino acids. V lost 3 bases, J lost 12 bases, and 8 bases stayed unmatched. The CDR3 protein is CASSFKRDGGYF. The CDR3 nucleotides read TGTGCCAGCAGTTTCAAGCGGGACGGAGGGTACTTC.

The chain joins TRBV7-2 to TRBJ2-7, with 7 nucleotides matching TRBD1. Per the germline V gene, CDR1 is SGHTA and CDR2 is FQGNSA. V lost 6 bases, J lost 6 bases, and 11 bases stayed unmatched. CDR3 length equals 14 residues. CDR3 sequence (DNA): TGTGCCAGCAGTTACCAGACAGGGCTGGCCGAGCAGTACTTC. It encodes CASSYQTGLAEQYF.

The rearrangement uses TRBV11-1 and TRBJ2-1, with unresolved D. CDR1 and CDR2 (germline): SGHAT, FQDESV (reference sequence). With 6 bases removed from V and 5 bases from J, the gap between germline ends came to 8 bases. The CDR3 extends over 12 amino acids. The CDR3 loop reads CASSGQNNEQFF. The CDR3 DNA sequence: TGTGCCAGCAGTGGGCAGAACAATGAGCAGTTCTTC.

This clone has a single count. The rearrangement links TRBV7-9 to TRBJ2-1; D unresolved. Deletions cut 0 bases from V and 5 bases from J, with 8 bases between. This CDR3 region has 14 residues. Germline loops: CDR1 SEHNR, CDR2 FQNEAQ (reference sequence). For the CDR3, the DNA is TGTGCCAGCAGCTTAGCCATCCTAAACAATGAGCAGTTCTTC. Its translation: CASSLAILNNEQFF.